Listed here are 2 T cell receptor beta chains from one sample, sequenced in a study of blood T cell repertoires in COVID-19. TCRdb's table, derived via immunoSEQ multiplex PCR, lists solely in-frame clones and lacks some. Of 70,000 to 95,000 clones in the sample, approximately 88% were seen once. The specimen sequenced was peripheral blood. The receptors originated from a man over 45 with active COVID-19.

The gene calls are TRBV4-3 and TRBJ2-5; the match to TRBD2 covers 9 bases. The CDR3 totals 18 residues. Germline trimming cut 1 base from V and 2 bases from J; bases unmatched to any gene: 11. Germline assignment: CDR1 LGHNA and CDR2 YSLEER. The CDR3: CASSQGDLPAGGQETQYF. CDR3 bases: TGCGCCAGCAGCCAAGGCGATCTGCCAGCGGGAGGTCAAGAGACCCAGTACTTC.

The V call is TRBV27, the J call TRBJ1-1; no definite D call. Trimming cost V 5 bases and J 3 bases, with 10 bases left between them. In germline, CDR1 is MNHEY, CDR2 SMNVEV (reference sequence). The CDR3 has 13 amino acids. CDR3 nucleotides: TGTGCCAGCAGTACATTTGCAGACACTGAAGCTTTCTTT. Translated, it gives CASSTFADTEAFF.